Below are 6 T cell receptor beta chains sequenced from a single sample in a study of shared clonotypes between healthy human individuals. TCRdb keeps only in-frame clones here, not all; method: immunoSEQ multiplex PCR. The sample has about 2 million clones, roughly 94% seen once. The specimen was naive CD4+ T cells sorted from blood. Subset in this sample: CD45RA+ positively selected. The source is a man in his late teens or twenties in good health.

V is TRBV30 and J is TRBJ2-7; D ambiguous. Germline values: CDR1 GTSNPN, CDR2 SVGIG (reference sequence). V was cut by 3 bases and J by 6 bases, with 9 bases left in between. The CDR3 is made up of 11 amino acids. The CDR3 coding sequence is TGTGCCTGGAGCCTACATGGCGAGCAGTACTTC. This translates into CAWSLHGEQYF.

This rearrangement joins TRBV11-2 to TRBJ2-7, with 7 bases lining up with TRBD1. Germline V lookup: CDR1 SGHAT, CDR2 FQNNGV. Trimming at V came to 5 bases and at J to 0 bases, leaving 1 base not matched to a gene. The CDR3 has 13 residues. The CDR3 protein is CASSRDSSYEQYF. The CDR3 coding sequence is TGTGCCAGCAGCAGGGACAGCTCCTACGAGCAGTACTTC.

The V and J genes are TRBV4-1 and TRBJ2-5, with TRBD2 identical over 9 bases. V lost 0 bases, J lost 3 bases, and 8 bases stayed unmatched. CDR1 is MGHRA, CDR2 YSYEKL, per germline. This CDR3 is 17 amino acids long. As DNA, the CDR3 is TGCGCCAGCAGCCAAGATACCAGCGGGGGGACGGAAGAGACCCAGTACTTC. Translating gives CASSQDTSGGTEETQYF.

V and J are TRBV29-1 and TRBJ2-3; 7 positions agree with TRBD2. Trimming removed 7 bases from V and 4 bases from J; junction bases left unmatched: 11. Germline V gene lookup returns CDR1 SQVTM and CDR2 ANQGSEA. CDR3 length: 14 amino acids. The CDR3 coding sequence is TGCAGCGCCGTGGGGGGGTTGATACCAGATACGCAGTATTTT. Translating gives CSAVGGLIPDTQYF.

The rearrangement uses TRBV25-1 and TRBJ2-5; D is possibly TRBD1 (7 bases). Per the germline V gene, CDR1 is MGHDK and CDR2 is SYGVNS. V lost 4 bases, J lost 4 bases, and 16 bases lay in between. This CDR3 spans 15 amino acids. The CDR3 coding sequence is TGTGCCAGCAGTGCCGCAGGGGGGAGAGCAGAGACCCAGTACTTC. Translating it yields CASSAAGGRAETQYF.

The rearrangement links TRBV30 to TRBJ1-5; 11 bases fit TRBD1. Trimming cost V 2 bases and J 6 bases; bases outside gene matches: 6. This CDR3 has 15 amino acids. Germline V gives CDR1 GTSNPN, CDR2 SVGIG (reference sequence). CDR3 in DNA: TGTGCCTGGAGTACCGGACAGGGGGCGGGTCAGCCCCAGCATTTT. Amino acid sequence: CAWSTGQGAGQPQHF.